These T cell receptor beta chains were read from a single sample in a study of T cell responses to AZD1222 COVID-19 vaccine. TCRdb's table, derived via immunoSEQ multiplex PCR, lists solely in-frame clones and lacks some. The profile covers 130,000 to 150,000 clones, with about 93% appearing a single time and under 2% taken by the ten largest. The sequencing here drew on peripheral blood, taken on day 0 of AZD1222 vaccination. The receptors stem from an adult in good health. CDR3s include the opening cysteine and the closing phenylalanine or tryptophan. D genes are given only for firm matches. Clone size is not always given. Where it is, it says once, few, many or a class for expanded clones.

abundance: few
d_gene: TRBD2
j_gene: TRBJ2-1
v_gene: TRBV11-3
CDR3nt: TGTGCCAGCAGCTTAGATAGTGGCAGCGGGAGGGGTACTGAGCAGTTCTTC
CDR3aa: CASSLDSGSGRGTEQFF

abundance: .
d_gene: .
j_gene: TRBJ2-7
v_gene: TRBV19
CDR3nt: TGTGCCAGTAGCCGGGAGTCTACCTACGAGCAGTACTTC
CDR3aa: CASSRESTYEQYF

abundance: once
d_gene: TRBD2
j_gene: TRBJ2-1
v_gene: TRBV15
CDR3nt: TGTGCCACCAGCCCGGGTACTAGCGGGAGCGGGGGCTACAATGAGCAGTTCTTC
CDR3aa: CATSPGTSGSGGYNEQFF

abundance: .
d_gene: .
j_gene: TRBJ2-7
v_gene: TRBV6-5
CDR3nt: TGTGCCAGCAGTCCTGGGTCAGCATACGAGCAGTACTTC
CDR3aa: CASSPGSAYEQYF

abundance: .
d_gene: .
j_gene: TRBJ1-2
v_gene: TRBV2
CDR3nt: TGTGCCAGCAGTGGTCGAGACTATGGCTACACCTTC
CDR3aa: CASSGRDYGYTF

abundance: .
d_gene: TRBD2
j_gene: TRBJ2-7
v_gene: TRBV7-8
CDR3nt: TGTGCCAGCAGCACCGCGAGGGCTAGCGGGTTCTACGAGCAGTACTTC
CDR3aa: CASSTARASGFYEQYF

abundance: .
d_gene: TRBD1
j_gene: TRBJ2-7
v_gene: TRBV7-2
CDR3nt: TGTGCCAGCAGCGGGCGGACAGGGAACTACGAGCAGTACTTC
CDR3aa: CASSGRTGNYEQYF

abundance: .
d_gene: .
j_gene: TRBJ2-1
v_gene: TRBV10-1
CDR3nt: TGCGCCAGCAGTGAGAAAGTGGCGGGGCCCTCCTACAATGAGCAGTTCTTC
CDR3aa: CASSEKVAGPSYNEQFF

abundance: .
d_gene: .
j_gene: TRBJ2-1
v_gene: TRBV7-3
CDR3nt: TGTGCCAGCAGCTTAAGGCTGGGTGAGCAGTTCTTC
CDR3aa: CASSLRLGEQFF

abundance: .
d_gene: TRBD1
j_gene: TRBJ2-1
v_gene: TRBV19
CDR3nt: TGTGCCAGTAGCAAGACAGGGGGCGCCTACAATGAGCAGTTCTTC
CDR3aa: CASSKTGGAYNEQFF

abundance: .
d_gene: .
j_gene: TRBJ2-7
v_gene: TRBV19
CDR3nt: TGTGCCAGTAGTATAGAAGCGACGTCCTACGAGCAGTACTTC
CDR3aa: CASSIEATSYEQYF

abundance: .
d_gene: TRBD2
j_gene: TRBJ2-1
v_gene: TRBV7-9
CDR3nt: TGTGCCAGCAGCTTAGAGCGGATGAGCGGGAGTAGGGTCTTC
CDR3aa: CASSLERMSGSRVF

abundance: .
d_gene: .
j_gene: TRBJ2-1
v_gene: TRBV25-1
CDR3nt: TGTGCCAGCAGTGCCTTAGGGACCAACAATGAGCAGTTCTTC
CDR3aa: CASSALGTNNEQFF